These T cell receptor beta chains were read from a single sample in a study of blood T cell repertoires in COVID-19. The method was immunoSEQ multiplex PCR; TCRdb's version includes in-frame clones alone and lacks a portion of them. This sample carries 100,000 to 150,000 clones, roughly 84% of them seen once, and the ten largest clones take roughly 1.1%. The sequenced sample consisted of peripheral blood. The receptors were sampled from a woman of 80 years or more with acute or convalescent COVID-19. The CDR3 runs from the conserved cysteine through the conserved F or W. A D gene is named only where the DNA matches it firmly. Part of the rows lack a size; the others show once, few, many or a class for expanded clones.

>.|TRBJ2-1|.|23|TRBV6-1
TGTGCCAGCAGTGAAGCAACAGGGAAACGGGGAGGGGTCCCCGTTAGCTCCTACAATGAGCAGTTCTTC
CASSEATGKRGGVPVSSYNEQFF
>once|TRBJ2-7|.|13|TRBV18
TGTGCCAGCTCACCAGGGCTCCTCTACGAGCAGTACTTC
CASSPGLLYEQYF
>.|TRBJ2-2|.|16|TRBV2
TGTGCCAGCTACGGGACCCGCGGGATCGACACCGGGGAGCTGTTTTTT
CASYGTRGIDTGELFF
>.|TRBJ1-4|.|15|TRBV19
TGTGCCAGTAGTGCCACCGGGACAAGAAGTGAAAAACTGTTTTTT
CASSATGTRSEKLFF
>.|TRBJ1-1|TRBD1|19|TRBV24-1
TGTGCCACCAGTGATTTGCTCCATGGGGACAGGGGGATGAACACTGAAGCTTTCTTT
CATSDLLHGDRGMNTEAFF
>.|TRBJ2-4|TRBD1|15|TRBV5-6
TGTGCCAGCAGCTTTACCCGGACAGGCAAAAACATTCAGTACTTC
CASSFTRTGKNIQYF
>.|TRBJ2-2|.|13|TRBV7-3
TGTGCCAGCAGCACCGAGATCACCGGGGAGCTGTTTTTT
CASSTEITGELFF
>.|TRBJ2-3|TRBD2|19|TRBV28
TGTGCCAGCAGTTCCATAGCCCCAGTGCGGGAGGGCCATACAGATACGCAGTATTTT
CASSSIAPVREGHTDTQYF
>.|TRBJ1-2|.|12|TRBV7-8
TGTGCCAGCAGCTCGGGAGATATTGGGTACACCTTC
CASSSGDIGYTF
>.|TRBJ1-1|.|14|TRBV14
TGTGCCAGCAGCCAAGATCGCCTTACAGGAAGGGCTTTCTTT
CASSQDRLTGRAFF
>.|TRBJ1-1|TRBD1|14|TRBV6-5
TGTGCCAGCAGTTACTCGACAGGGGGCACTGAAGCTTTCTTT
CASSYSTGGTEAFF
>.|TRBJ1-2|.|14|TRBV10-2
TGCGCCAGCAGTGAGAGAGGTAGTGGCTATGGCTACACCTTC
CASSERGSGYGYTF
>.|TRBJ2-2|.|17|TRBV28
TGTGCCAGCAGTTTATCCTTGGGGGCCGGCAACACCGGGGAGCTGTTTTTT
CASSLSLGAGNTGELFF
>.|TRBJ1-2|TRBD1|16|TRBV6-6
TGTGCCAGCAGTACGAACAGGGGTGGATACAACTATGGCTACACCTTC
CASSTNRGGYNYGYTF
>.|TRBJ2-6|.|15|TRBV19
TGTGCCAGTAGTTACGGGGGCTCTGGGGCCAACGTCCTGACTTTC
CASSYGGSGANVLTF
>.|TRBJ1-4|.|12|TRBV18
TGTGCCAGCTCACCCTCGGGGGAAAAACTGTTTTTT
CASSPSGEKLFF
>.|TRBJ1-2|.|13|TRBV2
TGTGCCAGCAGTGAAGACAGGGACTATGGCTACACCTTC
CASSEDRDYGYTF
>.|TRBJ2-1|TRBD2|15|TRBV4-1
TGCGCCAGCAGCCCTAGCGGGGGGTACCTGAATGAGCAGTTCTTC
CASSPSGGYLNEQFF
>.|TRBJ2-3|TRBD2|17|TRBV2
TGTGCCAGCAGTGATTTCCGGACTAGCGGGGTAACAGATACGCAGTATTTT
CASSDFRTSGVTDTQYF
>once|TRBJ2-1|.|16|TRBV5-6
TGTGCCAGCAGCTTGGAATTGGGGAAGGGAGGCAATGAGCAGTTCTTC
CASSLELGKGGNEQFF
>.|TRBJ1-1|.|14|TRBV5-5
TGTGCCAGCAGCTTGGGAGGCAGGGTCACTGAAGCTTTCTTT
CASSLGGRVTEAFF
>.|TRBJ2-1|.|13|TRBV12-3/TRBV12-4
TGTGCCAGCAGTTTACGGGGGGCCAATGAGCAGTTCTTC
CASSLRGANEQFF
>.|TRBJ2-3|.|12|TRBV12-3/TRBV12-4
TGTGCCAGCAGTTTTTCCGGGGATACGCAGTATTTT
CASSFSGDTQYF
>.|TRBJ1-5|TRBD1|13|TRBV18
TGTGCCAGCTCACGGGACAGGGATCAGCCCCAGCATTTT
CASSRDRDQPQHF
>.|TRBJ1-5|.|16|TRBV19
TGTGCCAGTAGTATAAGCAGGCCCGGTTGGGCGCAGCCCCAGCATTTT
CASSISRPGWAQPQHF
>.|TRBJ2-5|TRBD1|17|TRBV25-1
TGTGCCAGCAGTGAATGGGTGGGTGGCAGGGGGCGTGAGACCCAGTACTTC
CASSEWVGGRGRETQYF
>.|TRBJ2-3|TRBD2|17|TRBV29-1
TGCAGCGTTAGTCTGGGGGGAGGGACGGGTCCCACAGATACGCAGTATTTT
CSVSLGGGTGPTDTQYF
>.|TRBJ1-1|.|17|TRBV21-1
TGTGCCAGCAGTCTCCTTAAGTGCGTATTTATGAACACTGAAGCTTTCTTT
CASSLLKCVFMNTEAFF
>.|TRBJ2-7|TRBD1|16|TRBV15
TGTGCCACCAGCAGAGTTCCCGGGACAGGGTCGAGCGAGCAGTACTTC
CATSRVPGTGSSEQYF
>.|TRBJ2-7|.|13|TRBV6-5
TGTGCCAGCGGGCCACTAGACATGGGCGAGCAGTACTTC
CASGPLDMGEQYF
>.|TRBJ2-3|.|14|TRBV7-3
TGTGCCAGCAGCCCTGCGGGCGTGGGGGATACGCAGTATTTT
CASSPAGVGDTQYF
>.|TRBJ1-5|.|14|TRBV27
TGTGCCAGCAGTTTGAGTTATAGCAATCAGCCCCAGCATTTT
CASSLSYSNQPQHF
>once|TRBJ1-3|.|14|TRBV9
TGTGCCAGCAGCGTATATCAGTCTGGAAACACCATATATTTT
CASSVYQSGNTIYF
>.|TRBJ2-4|.|18|TRBV28
TGTGCCAGCAGTTTATTGGGTCCAGGGGTCACAGCCAAAAACATTCAGTACTTC
CASSLLGPGVTAKNIQYF
>.|TRBJ1-2|.|15|TRBV5-4
TGTGCCAGCAGCACCGGGTCTACTTTCTTCTATGGCTACACCTTC
CASSTGSTFFYGYTF
>.|TRBJ2-3|TRBD2|15|TRBV5-1
TGCGCCAGCAGCTTGACTAGCGGGGGGAAAGATACGCAGTATTTT
CASSLTSGGKDTQYF
>.|TRBJ1-5|.|15|TRBV19
TGTGCCAGTAGTATTCTTAGAGAAAGCAATCAGCCCCAGCATTTT
CASSILRESNQPQHF
>.|TRBJ1-6|TRBD1|17|TRBV18
TGTGCCAGCTCACCACTTCCACCAAGGGGGCCCAATTCACCCCTCCACTTT
CASSPLPPRGPNSPLHF
>.|TRBJ1-1|.|13|TRBV29-1
TGCAGCGTTGACTCCTCGGGAGGAACTGAAGCTTTCTTT
CSVDSSGGTEAFF
>.|TRBJ1-5|.|16|TRBV4-1
TGCGCCAGCAGCCAAGAGGGAACAGGGTTGAATCAGCCCCAGCATTTT
CASSQEGTGLNQPQHF
>few|TRBJ2-1|TRBD2|15|TRBV4-1
TGCGCCAGCAGCCTTAGCGGGAGCTCCTACAATGAGCAGTTCTTC
CASSLSGSSYNEQFF
>once|TRBJ2-1|TRBD2|15|TRBV28
TGTGCCAGCAGTACCCCTAGCGGGAGTATACATGAGCAGTTCTTC
CASSTPSGSIHEQFF
>once|TRBJ2-3|.|15|TRBV2
TGTGCCACCGAATTGGGACTTGCTTTCACAGATACGCAGTATTTT
CATELGLAFTDTQYF
>.|TRBJ2-5|TRBD2|17|TRBV20-1
TGCAGTGCTAGTCTAGCTAGCGGGAGGGCGGTTGGGGAGACCCAGTACTTC
CSASLASGRAVGETQYF
>.|TRBJ2-3|TRBD2|16|TRBV7-8
TGTGCCAGCAGCTTAGTCCCTAGCGGGAGCACAGATACGCAGTATTTT
CASSLVPSGSTDTQYF
>.|TRBJ2-1|TRBD2|17|TRBV27
TGTGCCAGCAGTTTCTCCCTGCGGGGGGGTGTATACAATGAGCAGTTCTTC
CASSFSLRGGVYNEQFF
>.|TRBJ1-1|.|14|TRBV18
TGTGCCAGCTCAAATGGGGGCCGGAACACTGAAGCTTTCTTT
CASSNGGRNTEAFF
>.|TRBJ1-5|TRBD1|14|TRBV3-1/TRBV3-2
TGTGCCAGCAGCCAAGCAGGGGGACAACAGCCCCAGCATTTT
CASSQAGGQQPQHF